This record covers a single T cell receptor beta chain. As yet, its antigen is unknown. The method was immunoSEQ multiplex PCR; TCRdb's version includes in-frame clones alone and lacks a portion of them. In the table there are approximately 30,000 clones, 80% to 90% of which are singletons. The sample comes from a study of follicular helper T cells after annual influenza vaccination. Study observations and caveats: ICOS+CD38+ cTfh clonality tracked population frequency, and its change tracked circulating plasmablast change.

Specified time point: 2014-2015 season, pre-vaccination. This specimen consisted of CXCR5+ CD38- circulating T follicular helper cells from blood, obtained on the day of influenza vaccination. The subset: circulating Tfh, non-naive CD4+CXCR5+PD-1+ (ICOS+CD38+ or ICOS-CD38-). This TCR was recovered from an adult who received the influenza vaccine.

CDR3 bases: TGTGCCAGCAGCTGGCCAGCGCGGGGTATCTACGAGCAGTACTTC. Its protein is CASSWPARGIYEQYF. This chain links TRBV7-9 with TRBJ2-7; TRBD2 might be the D (6 bases). CDR1 SEHNR and CDR2 FQNEAQ come from the germline V gene (reference sequence). The CDR3 runs 15 residues. Trimming took off 4 bases at V and 3 bases at J, with 16 bases between the two ends.